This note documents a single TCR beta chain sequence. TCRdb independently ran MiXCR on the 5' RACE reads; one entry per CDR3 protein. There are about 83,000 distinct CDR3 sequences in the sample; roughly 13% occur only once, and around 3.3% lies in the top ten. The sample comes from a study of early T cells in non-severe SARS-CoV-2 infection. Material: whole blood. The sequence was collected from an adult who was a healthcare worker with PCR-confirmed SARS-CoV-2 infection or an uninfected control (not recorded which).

This CDR3 reads CSVEWKGSGNTIYF. Here the CDR3 DNA reads TGCAGCGTTGAATGGAAGGGCTCTGGAAACACCATATATTTT. V is TRBV29-1 and J is TRBJ1-3; D gene ambiguous. The V end was cut by 2 bases, the J end by 0 bases, with 8 bases between. Germline V gene sequence: CDR1 SQVTM, CDR2 ANQGSEA. The CDR3 runs to 14 residues. Together with reference TRBV29-1 and TRBJ1-3, the CDR3 gives the full variable domain: SAVISQKPSRDICQRGTSLTIQCQVDSQVTMMFWYRQQPGQSLTLIATANQGSEATYESGFVIDKFPISRPNLTFSTLTVSNMSPEDSSIYLCSVEWKGSGNTIYFGEGSWLTVV.